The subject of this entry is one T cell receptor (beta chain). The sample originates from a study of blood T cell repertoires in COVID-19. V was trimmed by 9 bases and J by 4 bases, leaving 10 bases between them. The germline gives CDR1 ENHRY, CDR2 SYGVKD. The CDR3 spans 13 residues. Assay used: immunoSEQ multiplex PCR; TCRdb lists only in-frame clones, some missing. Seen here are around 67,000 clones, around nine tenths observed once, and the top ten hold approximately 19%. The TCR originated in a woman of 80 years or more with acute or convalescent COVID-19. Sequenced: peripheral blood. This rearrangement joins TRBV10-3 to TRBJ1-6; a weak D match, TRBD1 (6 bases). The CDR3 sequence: CAIRTDYNSPLHF. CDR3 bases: TGTGCCATAAGGACAGATTATAATTCACCCCTCCACTTT.